A selection of T cell receptor beta chains follows, all from one sample in a study of cytomegalovirus exposure and HLA in healthy donors. Profiling relied on immunoSEQ multiplex PCR, and the TCRdb table lists in-frame clones only, not all of them. Among about 98,000 clones listed, 87% were seen once. The specimen was PBMCs. These receptors were collected from a woman under 40 in good health and CMV-seronegative. Both conserved end residues are part of each CDR3. The D gene is left open where the match is weak. Size values are once, few and many counts, or a class for expanded clones, and some rows have none.

V gene	clone size	D gene	J gene	CDR3 DNA	CDR3 protein
TRBV5-6	NA	NA	TRBJ1-1	TGTGCCAGCAGCGCCGCGGGGGCTGGGGGCACTGAAGCTTTCTTT	CASSAAGAGGTEAFF
TRBV7-2	once	NA	TRBJ1-2	TGTGCCAGCAGCTCCACAGGGCGTTTTCACTATGGCTACACCTTC	CASSSTGRFHYGYTF
TRBV2	NA	NA	TRBJ1-5	TGTGCCAGCAGTGAACATTTCAGGGGCAATCAGCCCCAGCATTTT	CASSEHFRGNQPQHF
TRBV27	NA	TRBD1	TRBJ1-5	TGTGCCAGCAGTCTTAAACCGGGACAGGGGATCTGGCCCCAGCATTTT	CASSLKPGQGIWPQHF
TRBV28	NA	NA	TRBJ2-5	TGTGCCAGCAGTCCCACAGGGTTCCCCGAGACCCAGTACTTC	CASSPTGFPETQYF
TRBV6-5	NA	TRBD1	TRBJ1-5	TGTGCCAGCAGCCGCGGGACAGGGGCTCAGCCCCAGCATTTT	CASSRGTGAQPQHF
TRBV7-8	NA	TRBD1	TRBJ1-5	TGTGCCAGCAGCTTAGCGGAACAGGGGGGAAGGCGGCCCCAGCATTTT	CASSLAEQGGRRPQHF
TRBV5-6	NA	TRBD1	TRBJ1-3	TGTGCCAGCAGCTTTTTACAGGGGACTGGAAACACCATATATTTT	CASSFLQGTGNTIYF
TRBV28	NA	NA	TRBJ2-1	TGTGCCAGCAGTTTTGTTCCTAGCGATGAGCAGTTCTTC	CASSFVPSDEQFF
TRBV29-1	NA	NA	TRBJ2-4	TGCAGCGTCCTGCTAAGAACAGTTCTCCCAAACATTCAGTACTTC	CSVLLRTVLPNIQYF
TRBV28	NA	NA	TRBJ1-2	TGTGCCAGCAGTTTTGGGGGGAACTATGGCTACACCTTC	CASSFGGNYGYTF
TRBV2	NA	NA	TRBJ2-7	TGTGCCAGCAGCCCCAGGGACGAGCAGTACTTC	CASSPRDEQYF
TRBV5-1	NA	TRBD1	TRBJ2-7	TGCGCCAGCAGCTTTAGGGGACAGGGTTACGAGCAGTACTTC	CASSFRGQGYEQYF
TRBV4-2	NA	TRBD2	TRBJ2-7	TGTGCCAGCAGCTCTCGGACTAGCGGGGTCTACGAGCAGTACTTC	CASSSRTSGVYEQYF
TRBV4-2	NA	NA	TRBJ2-2	TGTGCCAGCAGCCCCCGAGGCCGCTCGACGACCACCGGGGAGCTGTTTTTT	CASSPRGRSTTTGELFF
TRBV2	NA	TRBD1	TRBJ1-3	TGTGCCAGCAGTCGGACAGGGGCTGGAAACACCATATATTTT	CASSRTGAGNTIYF
TRBV27	few	TRBD1	TRBJ2-3	TGTGCCAGCAGTTTCGGGGACAGGGGAGGGGCAGATACGCAGTATTTT	CASSFGDRGGADTQYF
TRBV6-1	NA	NA	TRBJ2-7	TGTGCCAGTGCGCTCGACAGCCCTCCCTACGAGCAGTACTTC	CASALDSPPYEQYF
TRBV28	NA	NA	TRBJ2-5	TGTGCCAGCAGTCCATCGGTTAACCAAGAGACCCAGTACTTC	CASSPSVNQETQYF
TRBV7-2	NA	TRBD2	TRBJ2-3	TGTGCCAGCAGCGCAACCCCTAGCGGGAGGGGCACAGATACGCAGTATTTT	CASSATPSGRGTDTQYF
TRBV2	few	NA	TRBJ2-5	TGTGCCAGCAGCGCGCGGGGGCAGATGCAAGAGACCCAGTACTTC	CASSARGQMQETQYF
TRBV2	NA	NA	TRBJ1-3	TGTGCCAGCAGGGACACGAGCTCTGGAAACACCATATATTTT	CASRDTSSGNTIYF
TRBV7-2	once	TRBD1	TRBJ2-7	TGTGCCAGCAGCTCGGACAGGGCCGAGCAGTACTTC	CASSSDRAEQYF
TRBV27	NA	NA	TRBJ2-1	TGTGCCAGCAGTTTTAGGGGGGGGAATGAGCAGTTCTTC	CASSFRGGNEQFF
TRBV5-6	NA	NA	TRBJ2-1	TGTGCCAGCAGCTTAACCCACGCGGGGCGGGATGAGCAGTTCTTC	CASSLTHAGRDEQFF
TRBV10-3	NA	NA	TRBJ2-4	TGTGCCATCAGTTCTGCGGACATAGCCAAAAACATTCAGTACTTC	CAISSADIAKNIQYF
TRBV9	NA	TRBD2	TRBJ2-3	TGTGCCAGCAGCCCTGACGGACTAGCGGGTACTTCTAGCACAGATACGCAGTATTTT	CASSPDGLAGTSSTDTQYF
TRBV10-2	once	TRBD1	TRBJ2-7	TGCGCCAGCAGGAGATCAGGGGGTCGAAACGAGCAGTACTTC	CASRRSGGRNEQYF
TRBV7-3	NA	NA	TRBJ2-2	TGTGCCAGCAGCCTTCAGGGACTGAACACCGGGGAGCTGTTTTTT	CASSLQGLNTGELFF
TRBV29-1	NA	NA	TRBJ2-1	TGCAGCGTTGAATCAGGGTCAGGTGAGCAGTTCTTC	CSVESGSGEQFF
TRBV6-4	NA	TRBD1	TRBJ1-1	TGTGCCAGCAGGGAGACAGGGGGAAACACTGAAGCTTTCTTT	CASRETGGNTEAFF
TRBV11-2	NA	NA	TRBJ2-6	TGTGCCAGCAGCCAAAGCCCTCCTTCCTCTGGGGCCAACGTCCTGACTTTC	CASSQSPPSSGANVLTF
TRBV2	NA	NA	TRBJ2-5	TGTGCCAGCTCTTATAACCAAGAGACCCAGTACTTC	CASSYNQETQYF
TRBV18	NA	TRBD1	TRBJ1-5	TGTGCCAGCTCACGATCGGACAGGGTTGGAGATCAGCCCCAGCATTTT	CASSRSDRVGDQPQHF
TRBV29-1	NA	NA	TRBJ2-2	TGCAGCGTCGGCTCCAGGTTAACCGGGGAGCTGTTTTTT	CSVGSRLTGELFF
TRBV29-1	NA	NA	TRBJ2-1	TGCAGCGTTGAACGGGTGCAGCCCAATGAGCAGTTCTTC	CSVERVQPNEQFF
TRBV27	NA	NA	TRBJ1-2	TGTGCCAGCGCCAGGGGTACTAACTATGGCTACACCTTC	CASARGTNYGYTF
TRBV27	NA	NA	TRBJ1-5	TGTGCCAGCAGTTTGCGGAGCAGAGAATATAGCAATCAGCCCCAGCATTTT	CASSLRSREYSNQPQHF
TRBV7-9	NA	NA	TRBJ2-1	TGTGCCAGCAGCTTAGTAACGGGTGAGCAGTTCTTC	CASSLVTGEQFF
TRBV27	NA	TRBD2	TRBJ2-3	TGTGCCAGCAGTTTACTGCGCGGGGGGGCCAGGACAGATACGCAGTATTTT	CASSLLRGGARTDTQYF
TRBV5-1	NA	NA	TRBJ2-3	TGCGCCAGCAGCTTGGTAGTAGATACAGATACGCAGTATTTT	CASSLVVDTDTQYF
TRBV7-8	NA	TRBD1	TRBJ2-3	TGTGCCAGCAGTTATACAGGGGCGGCAGATACGCAGTATTTT	CASSYTGAADTQYF
TRBV4-3	NA	NA	TRBJ1-3	TGCGCCAGCAGCCGAGAGAGAGGAGACACCATATATTTT	CASSRERGDTIYF
TRBV29-1	once	TRBD1	TRBJ1-1	TGCAGCGTTGGTCGGACAGGGGGCCTCACTGAAGCTTTCTTT	CSVGRTGGLTEAFF
TRBV6-1	few	TRBD1	TRBJ1-2	TGTGCCAGCAGTGTTGACAGGGACTTTCCCTATGGCTACACCTTC	CASSVDRDFPYGYTF
TRBV11-2	NA	NA	TRBJ1-4	TGTGCCAGCAGGAACACAGGGAGAGGTGAAAAACTGTTTTTT	CASRNTGRGEKLFF
TRBV21-1	NA	NA	TRBJ1-2	TGTGCCAGCAGCACCGCCGTGACAGGAGGTCCTCAAGCTAACTATGGCTACACCTTC	CASSTAVTGGPQANYGYTF